The clone carrying this TCR beta chain was detected ten times or more. Its target is unknown. Generation of TCR beta libraries employed quantitative 5'-RACE incorporating molecular barcodes. TCRdb fed the 5' RACE reads into MiXCR, producing one record per CDR3 protein. The sample includes roughly 250,000 distinct CDR3 sequences, roughly 8.6% seen only once; the top ten take 6.8%. The sample originates from a study of CD8 T cells in ankylosing spondylitis. With 6 bases clipped from V and 5 bases from J, the junction kept 9 bases outside the gene matches. The CDR3 runs to 14 residues. CDR1 and CDR2 (germline): SGHRS, YFSETQ. Overall study results and limits: Both synovial fluid and blood in reactive arthritis had previously been reported to carry some motif variants. The study identified a TCR beta motif of fewer than 10 highly homologous variants that appeared characteristic of ankylosing spondylitis blood.

The chain couples TRBV5-1 to TRBJ2-3; 7 positions agree with TRBD2. Sequenced input: blood, either unsorted or a sorted T cell fraction (not recorded which). The origin of this receptor is a male donor with ankylosing spondylitis or in good health (not recorded which). The DNA for the CDR3 is TGCGCCAGCATGGCCGCGGGGGTTGGAGATACGCAGTATTTT. It yields the protein CASMAAGVGDTQYF.